This TCR beta chain was identified during a study of T cell responses to AZD1222 COVID-19 vaccine. Broader study findings: In the spike-specific TCR repertoire, nearly half reportedly target unmutated variant regions. Two doses of AZD1222 preceded a rise in Spike-specific TCR breadth and depth. Baseline antibody screening turned up just a handful of seropositive AZD1222 recipients. Among the donors, most were white British and more were female, and clonal diversity was possibly underestimated.

Using immunoSEQ multiplex PCR, the repertoire was profiled, and TCRdb retains in-frame clones only, with some absent. Of roughly 53,000 clones in the sample, 85% are singletons; the top ten hold approximately 20%. This clone has more than one count but fewer than ten. Antigen specificity is unknown. The sample contains more than one DNA sequence encoding this CDR3. Trimming left V 1 base short and J 4 bases short, with 5 bases between. The CDR3 sequence is 12 residues long. This sample comprised peripheral blood, obtained on day 0 of MenACWY control vaccination. The chain joins TRBV12-3 or TRBV12-4 to TRBJ2-7, with D hard to call. The sequence derives from an adult in good health. CDR3 residues: CASSLDHYEQYF. The CDR3 DNA follows: TGTGCCAGCAGTTTAGACCATTACGAGCAGTACTTC.